This T cell receptor (beta chain) was sequenced for a study of blood T cell repertoires in COVID-19. The repertoire was sequenced with immunoSEQ multiplex PCR; TCRdb's copy has only in-frame clones and lacks some. The table lists under 55,000 clones, approximately 78% of them singletons. This clone was seen only a few times. Germline V gene data show CDR1 as MRHNA and CDR2 as SNTAGT. Trimming cost V 2 bases and J 7 bases; bases outside gene matches: 10. CDR3 length: 16 residues. The sequenced sample was PBMCs or T cells enriched from blood (not recorded which). The chain recombines TRBV6-4 with TRBJ2-3, with 9 bases lining up with TRBD2. The sequence came from a woman between 50 and 59 years old with acute COVID-19. The CDR3 reads CASSDGVAGATNTQYF. For the CDR3, the DNA is TGTGCCAGCAGTGACGGGGTAGCGGGGGCGACGAATACGCAGTATTTT.